Following are 5 T cell receptor beta chains from one sample sequenced in a study of T cell responses to AZD1222 COVID-19 vaccine. Sequencing was performed with immunoSEQ multiplex PCR; in TCRdb, only in-frame clones are kept and a portion is missing. The table shows about 110,000 clones, with 90% to 95% occurring only once. The specimen comprised peripheral blood, sampled on day 0 of AZD1222 vaccination. Every receptor here comes from an adult in good health.

This clone was found once. The genes are TRBV3-1 (or the pseudogene TRBV3-2) and TRBJ1-5; D not resolved. This CDR3 contains 15 residues. Trimming removed 0 bases from V and 4 bases from J, with 10 bases in between. Per the germline V gene, CDR1 is LGHDT and CDR2 is YNNKEL (reference sequence). The CDR3 loop is CASSQDSVRNQPQHF. The CDR3 DNA sequence: TGTGCCAGCAGCCAAGATAGTGTCCGGAATCAGCCCCAGCATTTT.

In nucleotides, the CDR3 is TGTGCCAGTAAGAGGGGGCTAGCGGGAGAGGATGAGCAGTTCTTC. Its translation is CASKRGLAGEDEQFF. The chain combines TRBV19 with TRBJ2-1, with 10 bases lining up with TRBD2. The CDR3 loop spans 15 amino acids. Germline V gene lookup returns CDR1 LNHDA and CDR2 SQIVND (reference sequence). The V gene end was trimmed by 7 bases and the J gene end by 8 bases; junction bases not matched to a gene: 11.

V is TRBV27 and J is TRBJ1-6; weak D call: TRBD1 (5 bases). Trimming stripped 2 bases from V and 5 bases from J, with 10 bases between. Germline CDR1 is MNHEY and CDR2 is SMNVEV (reference sequence). The CDR3 covers 15 residues. CDR3 amino acids: CASSLGTPDNSPLHF. CDR3 DNA: TGTGCCAGCAGTTTAGGGACTCCGGATAATTCACCCCTCCACTTT.

The V gene is TRBV30, the J gene TRBJ2-3; D gene uncertain. With 2 bases removed from V and 2 bases from J, the gap between germline ends came to 5 bases. Germline V gene data show CDR1 as GTSNPN and CDR2 as SVGIG (reference sequence). This CDR3 has 12 amino acids. DNA of the CDR3: TGTGCCTGGAGTCTGGACACAGATACGCAGTATTTT. Encoded protein: CAWSLDTDTQYF.

This chain joins TRBV18 and TRBJ1-1, with D possibly matching TRBD1 (5 bases). The CDR3 covers 15 residues. Trimming removed 0 bases at V and 1 base at J, with 9 bases between. Germline CDR1 is KGHSH and CDR2 is LQKENI. The CDR3 sequence: CASSPPRARNTEAFF. In nucleotides, the CDR3 is TGTGCCAGCTCACCACCCAGGGCGCGGAACACTGAAGCTTTCTTT.